This passage covers 9 T cell receptor beta chains from one sample sequenced in a study of blood T cell repertoires in COVID-19. Profiling relied on immunoSEQ multiplex PCR, and the TCRdb table lists in-frame clones only, not all of them. Among approximately 250,000 clones listed, approximately 83% were seen once. Sequencing was carried out using peripheral blood. The receptors were gathered from a woman aged 50 to 65 with acute or convalescent COVID-19.

This clone was recorded once. The chain uses TRBV29-1 and TRBJ2-5, with D possibly being TRBD2 (5 bases). Between the trimmed V and J ends, which lost 6 bases and 4 bases, there was a span of 15 bases. Germline values: CDR1 SQVTM, CDR2 ANQGSEA. The CDR3 spans 13 residues. CDR3 bases: TGCAGCGTGCAACCCACTAGTGGAGAGACCCAGTACTTC. Encoded protein: CSVQPTSGETQYF. Supplemented by reference TRBV29-1 and TRBJ2-5, the full variable domain reads SAVISQKPSRDICQRGTSLTIQCQVDSQVTMMFWYRQQPGQSLTLIATANQGSEATYESGFVIDKFPISRPNLTFSTLTVSNMSPEDSSIYLCSVQPTSGETQYFGPGTRLLVL.

At least ten counts were recorded for this clone. V and J are TRBV21-1 and TRBJ2-3; the table's D call of TRBD2 was not tested on the DNA. TRBV21-1 is a recognized pseudogene. CDR3 length: 16 amino acids. CDR3 loop: CASSKGTSGMLDTQYF. The CDR3 DNA is TGTGCCAGCAGCAAAGGGACTAGCGGGATGCTAGATACGCAGTATTTT.

The J gene is TRBJ1-3, the V gene TRBV14; D is uncertain. The V end lost 4 bases, the J end lost 0 bases, and 7 bases lay between the germline ends. Per germline, CDR1 SGHDN and CDR2 FVKESK. The CDR3 sequence is 14 residues long. The CDR3 region is CASSPTFSGNTIYF. CDR3 sequence (DNA): TGTGCCAGCAGCCCTACCTTCTCTGGAAACACCATATATTTT.

V and J are TRBV15 and TRBJ2-1; 9 nucleotides match TRBD2. With V trimmed by 1 base and J by 7 bases, 8 bases remained unmatched. This CDR3 has 16 amino acids. Looked up from germline, CDR1 is LNHNV and CDR2 is YYDKDF (reference sequence). The CDR3 protein is CATSRGPSGVGNEQFF. CDR3 nucleotides: TGTGCCACCAGCAGAGGACCTAGCGGGGTCGGTAATGAGCAGTTCTTC.

A word on this clone: Other DNA sequences from this sample encode an identical CDR3 as well. The genes are TRBV5-6 and TRBJ2-2, with D uncertain. The V end lost 4 bases, the J end lost 0 bases, and 10 bases lay between the germline ends. Per the germline V gene, CDR1 is SGHDT and CDR2 is YYEEEE. The length of the CDR3 is 15 residues. The CDR3, as DNA: TGTGCCAGCAGCCTCGGCGGTACGAACACCGGGGAGCTGTTTTTT. Translating it yields CASSLGGTNTGELFF.

The chain employs TRBV11-2 and TRBJ2-1; TRBD2 aligns across 16 bases. The CDR3 runs 17 residues. Looked up from germline, CDR1 is SGHAT and CDR2 is FQNNGV. V trimming: 4 bases; J trimming: 6 bases; junction bases outside the gene matches: 6. The CDR3 here is CASSSGTSGRAINEQFF. CDR3 DNA sequence: TGTGCCAGCAGCTCCGGGACTAGCGGGAGGGCCATCAATGAGCAGTTCTTC. The entire variable domain, with the rest obtained from reference TRBV11-2 and TRBJ2-1, is as follows: EAGVAQSPRYKIIEKRQSVAFWCNPISGHATLYWYQQILGQGPKLLIQFQNNGVVDDSQLPKDRFSAERLKGVDSTLKIQPAKLEDSAVYLCASSSGTSGRAINEQFFGPGTRLTVL.

This chain uses TRBV9 with TRBJ2-2; the match to TRBD2 covers 10 bases. This CDR3 has 16 residues. Trimming took 4 bases from V and 0 from J; bases not matched to a gene: 3. Germline CDR1 reads SGDLS; CDR2 reads YYNGEE. Here the CDR3 reads CASSLAGDANTGELFF. CDR3 nucleotide sequence: TGTGCCAGCAGCCTAGCGGGGGACGCGAACACCGGGGAGCTGTTTTTT. The variable domain in full, completed from reference TRBV9 and TRBJ2-2, reads DSGVTQTPKHLITATGQRVTLRCSPRSGDLSVYWYQQSLDQGLQFLIQYYNGEERAKGNILERFSAQQFPDLHSELNLSSLELGDSALYFCASSLAGDANTGELFFGEGSRLTVL.

The chain recombines TRBV5-4 with TRBJ1-1; 9 positions agree with TRBD1. Germline CDR1 reads SGHNT; CDR2 reads YYREEE (reference sequence). CDR3 length: 15 residues. Losses at the gene ends were 2 bases for V and 4 bases for J; bases not matched to a gene: 6. The CDR3 bases are TGTGCCAGCAGCTTCCGACAGGGGGTCGGCACTGAAGCTTTCTTT. Translated, it gives CASSFRQGVGTEAFF.

The chain links TRBV7-3 to TRBJ2-3; 11 nucleotides line up with TRBD2. Germline-derived CDR1 and CDR2 are SGHTA and FQGTGA. After removal of 2 bases from V and 1 base from J, the junction contained 5 bases not matched to a gene. The CDR3 has 17 residues. The CDR3 DNA reads TGTGCCAGCAGCTTAGTGTCGGGACTAGCGGGCACAGATACGCAGTATTTT. It codes for CASSLVSGLAGTDTQYF.